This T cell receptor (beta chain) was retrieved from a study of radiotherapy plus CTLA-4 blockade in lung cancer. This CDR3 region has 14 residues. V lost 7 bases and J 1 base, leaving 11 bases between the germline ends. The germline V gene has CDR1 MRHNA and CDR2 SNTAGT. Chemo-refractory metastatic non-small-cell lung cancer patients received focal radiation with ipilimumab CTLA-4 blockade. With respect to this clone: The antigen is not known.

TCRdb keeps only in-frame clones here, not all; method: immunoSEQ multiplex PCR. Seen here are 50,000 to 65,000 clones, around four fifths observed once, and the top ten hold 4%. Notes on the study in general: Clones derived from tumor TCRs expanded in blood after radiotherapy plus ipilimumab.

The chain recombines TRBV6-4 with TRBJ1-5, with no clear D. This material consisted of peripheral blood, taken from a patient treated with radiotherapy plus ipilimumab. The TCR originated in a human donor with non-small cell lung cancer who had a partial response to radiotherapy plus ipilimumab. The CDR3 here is CASKPDWSNQPQHF. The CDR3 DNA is TGTGCCAGCAAGCCGGACTGGAGCAATCAGCCCCAGCATTTT.